This T cell receptor beta chain is drawn from a study of blood T cell repertoires in COVID-19. About the research overall: The United States, Italy and Spain provided the acute and convalescent COVID-19 samples. T cells, B-cell-depleted T cells, or PBMCs supplied cDNA or gDNA.

Per the study methods: From reference gene primer amplification, estimates of nucleated cell counts were derived. Repertoires were generated with immunoSEQ multiplex PCR, while TCRdb's copy carries only in-frame clones and drops some. Clonal size and the V and J genes are those of that table, whereas D and trimming came from the DNA. The sample yields 130,000 to 150,000 clones, around 81% seen once. V lost 5 bases, J lost 3 bases, and 14 bases lay in between. CDR1 and CDR2 (germline): MNHEY, SMNVEV (reference sequence). The CDR3 runs to 16 residues. The sample taken for sequencing was peripheral blood. The sequence was obtained from a human donor in a cohort sampled during active COVID-19. The rearrangement joins TRBV27 to TRBJ2-6, with D perhaps matching TRBD2 (5 bases). The CDR3 DNA follows: TGTGCCAGCAGTCTAGGACTGGCCCATGGGGCCAACGTCCTGACTTTC. As protein: CASSLGLAHGANVLTF.